There are many counts of the clone carrying this T cell receptor (beta chain). Its target is unknown. The data are from a study of response to subunit inactivated influenza vaccine. Study-level results: Authors proposed each seasonal influenza vaccination draws in few new T cells.

Per germline, CDR1 LGHNA and CDR2 YNFKEQ. This CDR3 has 15 amino acids. The trim removed 6 bases at V and 3 bases at J, leaving 5 bases unmatched. TCRdb reprocessed the RT-PCR reads with MiXCR, giving one entry per CDR3 protein. The sample holds around 250,000 distinct CDR3 sequences, 12% seen once. Specimen: non-naive T cells sorted from PBMCs, collected around two weeks before vaccination. V is TRBV4-2 and J is TRBJ2-5, with 12 bases lining up with TRBD2. The sequence derives from a man over 45 who received an inactivated influenza vaccine. The CDR3 DNA follows: TGTGCCAGCAGTCTTAGACTAGCGGGGGAAGAGACCCAGTACTTC. Translating it yields CASSLRLAGEETQYF.